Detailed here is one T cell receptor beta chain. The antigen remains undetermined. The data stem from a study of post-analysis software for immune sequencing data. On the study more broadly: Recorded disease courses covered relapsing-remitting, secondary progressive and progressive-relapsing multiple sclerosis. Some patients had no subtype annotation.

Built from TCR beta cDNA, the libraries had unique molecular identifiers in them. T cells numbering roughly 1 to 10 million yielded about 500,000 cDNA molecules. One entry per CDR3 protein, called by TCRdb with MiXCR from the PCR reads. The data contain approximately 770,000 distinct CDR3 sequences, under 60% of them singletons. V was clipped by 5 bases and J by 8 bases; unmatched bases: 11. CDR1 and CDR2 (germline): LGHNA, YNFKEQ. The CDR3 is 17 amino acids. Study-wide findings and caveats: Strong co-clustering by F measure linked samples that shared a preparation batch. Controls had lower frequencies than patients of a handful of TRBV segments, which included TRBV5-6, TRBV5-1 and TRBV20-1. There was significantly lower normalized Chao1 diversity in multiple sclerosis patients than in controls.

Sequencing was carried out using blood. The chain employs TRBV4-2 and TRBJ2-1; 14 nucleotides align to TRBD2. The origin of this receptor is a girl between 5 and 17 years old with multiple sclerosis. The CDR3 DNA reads TGTGCCAGCAGCACCCGACTAGCGGGAGGGCCTTCGGATGAGCAGTTCTTC. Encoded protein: CASSTRLAGGPSDEQFF.